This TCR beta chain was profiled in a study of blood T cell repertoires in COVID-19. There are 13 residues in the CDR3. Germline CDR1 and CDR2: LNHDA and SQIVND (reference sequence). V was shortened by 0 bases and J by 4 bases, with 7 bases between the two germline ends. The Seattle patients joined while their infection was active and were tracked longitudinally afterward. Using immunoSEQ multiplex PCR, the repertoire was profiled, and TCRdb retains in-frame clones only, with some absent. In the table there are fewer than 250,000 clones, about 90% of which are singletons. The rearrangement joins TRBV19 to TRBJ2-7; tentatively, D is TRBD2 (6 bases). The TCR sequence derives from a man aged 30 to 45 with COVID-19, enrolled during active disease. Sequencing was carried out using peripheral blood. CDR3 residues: CASSIDREYEQYF. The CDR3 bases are TGTGCCAGTAGTATAGACCGGGAGTACGAGCAGTACTTC.